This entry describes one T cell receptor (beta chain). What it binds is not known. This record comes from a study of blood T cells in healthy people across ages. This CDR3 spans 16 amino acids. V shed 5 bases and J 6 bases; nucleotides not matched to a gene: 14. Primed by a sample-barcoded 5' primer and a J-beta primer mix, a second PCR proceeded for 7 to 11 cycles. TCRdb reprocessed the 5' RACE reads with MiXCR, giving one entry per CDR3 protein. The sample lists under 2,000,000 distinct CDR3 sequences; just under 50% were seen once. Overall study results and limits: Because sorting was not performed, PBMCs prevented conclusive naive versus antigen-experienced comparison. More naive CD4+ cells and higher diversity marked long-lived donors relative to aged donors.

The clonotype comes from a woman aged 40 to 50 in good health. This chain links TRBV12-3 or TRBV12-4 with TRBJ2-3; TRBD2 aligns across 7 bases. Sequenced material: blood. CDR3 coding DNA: TGTGCCAGCAGTCCCCGGGGTGGCGGGGGTCATGATACGCAGTATTTT. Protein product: CASSPRGGGGHDTQYF.